This T cell receptor (beta chain) was sequenced for a study of T cell changes during pregnancy in multiple sclerosis. Trimming cost V 6 bases and J 2 bases; bases outside gene matches: 6. Germline CDR1 reads SEHNR; CDR2 reads FQNEAQ (reference sequence). The length of the CDR3 is 14 residues. Clones were sequenced by immunoSEQ multiplex PCR, and TCRdb holds only the in-frame ones, with some missing. The sample has 37,000 or so clones; 90% are singletons. Sequenced material: CD4+ T cells from peripheral blood mononuclear cells, taken in the second trimester of pregnancy. The chain joins TRBV7-9 to TRBJ2-5; 7 nucleotides line up with TRBD1. The clonotype was recovered from a female donor with multiple sclerosis, enrolled in a pregnancy study. The CDR3 protein is CASSLGTVQETQYF. DNA for the CDR3: TGTGCCAGCAGTCTTGGGACAGTACAAGAGACCCAGTACTTC.